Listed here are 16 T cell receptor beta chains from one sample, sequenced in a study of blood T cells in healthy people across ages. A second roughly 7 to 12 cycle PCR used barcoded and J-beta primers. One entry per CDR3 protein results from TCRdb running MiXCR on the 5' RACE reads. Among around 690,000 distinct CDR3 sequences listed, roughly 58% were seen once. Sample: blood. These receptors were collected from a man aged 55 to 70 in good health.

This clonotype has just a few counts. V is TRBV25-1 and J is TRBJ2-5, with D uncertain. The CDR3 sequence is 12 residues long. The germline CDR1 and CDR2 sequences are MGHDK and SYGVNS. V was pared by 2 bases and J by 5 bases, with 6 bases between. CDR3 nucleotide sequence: TGTGCCAGCAGTGAAGGGTGGGAGACCCAGTACTTC. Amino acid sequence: CASSEGWETQYF.

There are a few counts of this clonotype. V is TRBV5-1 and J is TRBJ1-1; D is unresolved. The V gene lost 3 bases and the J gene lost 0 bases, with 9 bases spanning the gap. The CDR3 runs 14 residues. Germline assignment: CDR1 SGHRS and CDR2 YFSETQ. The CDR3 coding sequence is TGCGCCAGCAGCTCGTTACAGATGAACACTGAAGCTTTCTTT. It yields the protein CASSSLQMNTEAFF.

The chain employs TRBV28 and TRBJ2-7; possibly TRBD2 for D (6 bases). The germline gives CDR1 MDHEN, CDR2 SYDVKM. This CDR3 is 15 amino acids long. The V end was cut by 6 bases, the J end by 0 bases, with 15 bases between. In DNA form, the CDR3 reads TGTGCCAGCAGCACGGGGGATAAGTCCTCCTACGAGCAGTACTTC. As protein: CASSTGDKSSYEQYF.

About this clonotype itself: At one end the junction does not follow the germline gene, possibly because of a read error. Here the CDR3 DNA reads TGTGCCTGCAGCCAACTCAGGGGCTATGGCTACACCTTC. Amino acid sequence: CACSQLRGYGYTF. The chain recombines TRBV3-1 with TRBJ1-2; perhaps TRBD1 as D (6 bases). CDR3 size: 13 residues. From germline, CDR1 is LGHDT and CDR2 YNNKEL (reference sequence).

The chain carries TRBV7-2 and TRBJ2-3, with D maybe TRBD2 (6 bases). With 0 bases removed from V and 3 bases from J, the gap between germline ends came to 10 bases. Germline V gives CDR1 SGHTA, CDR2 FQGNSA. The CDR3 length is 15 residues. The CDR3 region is CASSLAIAATDTQYF. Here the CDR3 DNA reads TGTGCCAGCAGCTTAGCGATAGCGGCGACAGATACGCAGTATTTT.

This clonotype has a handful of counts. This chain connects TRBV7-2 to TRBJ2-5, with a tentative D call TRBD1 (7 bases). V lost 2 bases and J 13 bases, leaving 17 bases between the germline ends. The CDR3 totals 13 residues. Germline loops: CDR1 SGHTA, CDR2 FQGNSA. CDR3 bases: TGTGCCAGCAGCTTAAACCCTTCAGGGGGAGGGTACTTC. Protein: CASSLNPSGGGYF.

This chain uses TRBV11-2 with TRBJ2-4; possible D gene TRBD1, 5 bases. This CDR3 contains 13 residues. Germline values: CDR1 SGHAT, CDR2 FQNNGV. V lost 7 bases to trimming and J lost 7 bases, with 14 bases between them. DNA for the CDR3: TGTGCCAGCAAGGGGCCACCCGGTAACATTCAGTACTTC. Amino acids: CASKGPPGNIQYF.

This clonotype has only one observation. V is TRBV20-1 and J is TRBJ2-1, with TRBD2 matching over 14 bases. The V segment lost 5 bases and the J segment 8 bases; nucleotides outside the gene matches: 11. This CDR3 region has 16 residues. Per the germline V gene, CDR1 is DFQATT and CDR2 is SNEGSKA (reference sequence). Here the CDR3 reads CSADGGLAGGVDEQFF. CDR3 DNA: TGCAGTGCTGATGGAGGACTAGCGGGGGGAGTAGATGAGCAGTTCTTC.

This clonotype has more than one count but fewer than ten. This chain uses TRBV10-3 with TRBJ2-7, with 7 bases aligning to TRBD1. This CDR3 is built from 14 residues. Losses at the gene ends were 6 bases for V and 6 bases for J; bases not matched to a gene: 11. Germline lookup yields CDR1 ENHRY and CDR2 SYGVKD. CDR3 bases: TGTGCCATCAGAGGGGACAGCGCGGATCGCGAGCAGTACTTC. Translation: CAIRGDSADREQYF.

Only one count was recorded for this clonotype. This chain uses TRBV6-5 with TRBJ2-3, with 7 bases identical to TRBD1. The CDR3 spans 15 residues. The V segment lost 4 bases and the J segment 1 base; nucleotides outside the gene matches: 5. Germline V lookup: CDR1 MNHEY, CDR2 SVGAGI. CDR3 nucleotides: TGTGCCAGCAGTTCCCCTGACAGGGGCACAGATACGCAGTATTTT. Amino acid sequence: CASSSPDRGTDTQYF.

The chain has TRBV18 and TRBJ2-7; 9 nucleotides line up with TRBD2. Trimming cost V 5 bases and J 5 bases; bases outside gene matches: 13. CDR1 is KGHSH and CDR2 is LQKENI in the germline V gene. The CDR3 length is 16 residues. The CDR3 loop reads CASSSIAGALLDEQYF. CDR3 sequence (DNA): TGTGCCAGCTCATCCATAGCGGGGGCCCTCTTAGACGAGCAGTACTTC.

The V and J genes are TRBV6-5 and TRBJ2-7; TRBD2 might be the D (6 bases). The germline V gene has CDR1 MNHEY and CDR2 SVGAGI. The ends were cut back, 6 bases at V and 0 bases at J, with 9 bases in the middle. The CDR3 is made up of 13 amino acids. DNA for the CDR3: TGTGCCAGCAGGCGGGGACTCTCCTACGAGCAGTACTTC. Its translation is CASRRGLSYEQYF.

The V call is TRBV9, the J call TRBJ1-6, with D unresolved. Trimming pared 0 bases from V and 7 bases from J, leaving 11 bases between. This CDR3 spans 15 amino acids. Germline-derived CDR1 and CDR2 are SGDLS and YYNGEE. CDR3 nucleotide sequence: TGTGCCAGCAGCGTAGCCCCAACCCCGAATTCACCCCTCCACTTT. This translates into CASSVAPTPNSPLHF. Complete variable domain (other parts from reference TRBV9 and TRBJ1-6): DSGVTQTPKHLITATGQRVTLRCSPRSGDLSVYWYQQSLDQGLQFLIQYYNGEERAKGNILERFSAQQFPDLHSELNLSSLELGDSALYFCASSVAPTPNSPLHFGNGTRLTVT.

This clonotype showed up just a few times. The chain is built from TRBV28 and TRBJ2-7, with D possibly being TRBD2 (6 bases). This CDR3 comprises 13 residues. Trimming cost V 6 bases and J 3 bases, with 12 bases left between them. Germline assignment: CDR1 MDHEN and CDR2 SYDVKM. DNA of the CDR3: TGTGCCAGCAGCTCTAGGAGGGACTACGAGCAGTACTTC. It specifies CASSSRRDYEQYF.

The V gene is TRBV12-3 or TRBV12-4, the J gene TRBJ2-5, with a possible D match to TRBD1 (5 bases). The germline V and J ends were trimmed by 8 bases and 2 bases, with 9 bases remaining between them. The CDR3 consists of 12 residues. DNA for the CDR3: TGTGCCAGCGCAGGGCTGCAAGAGACCCAGTACTTC. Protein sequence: CASAGLQETQYF.

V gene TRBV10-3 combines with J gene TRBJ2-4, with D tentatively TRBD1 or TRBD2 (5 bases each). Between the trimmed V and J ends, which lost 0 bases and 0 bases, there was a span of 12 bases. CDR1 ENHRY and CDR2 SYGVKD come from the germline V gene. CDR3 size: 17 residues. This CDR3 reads CAISESTGPVAKNIQYF. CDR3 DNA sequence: TGTGCCATCAGTGAGTCGACGGGGCCGGTAGCCAAAAACATTCAGTACTTC.